The TCR beta chain described here comes from a study of T cell repertoires in cytomegalovirus infection. At the level of the study: TCR beta signatures that were public indicated CMV infection and matching HLA type. Study findings and constraints: People with CMV and the relevant HLA were identified by cumulative public TCR beta family frequency. It was HLA-C-restricted CMV-specific TCR beta clonotypes that dominated the response ex vivo.

TCRdb re-analysed the reads in MiXCR, keeping a single row per CDR3 protein. The table records 300,000 to 450,000 distinct CDR3 sequences, over 15% of them present only once. V was pared by 5 bases and J by 1 base, with 8 bases between. Germline V gene lookup returns CDR1 LNHDA and CDR2 SQIVND (reference sequence). The CDR3 length is 13 residues. With regard to this clonotype: Its antigen is unknown.

This sequence was found in a human donor in good health (CMV status not recorded). Some clones in this sample may be carry-over from other donors' samples. The J gene is TRBJ1-2, the V gene TRBV19; D not certain. The sequencing input was PBMCs. The CDR3 spells CASSATLNYGYTF. The CDR3 nucleotides are TGTGCCAGTAGTGCGACTCTTAACTATGGCTACACCTTC.